The 27 T cell receptor beta chains reported below all come from one sample, sequenced in a study of T cell changes during pregnancy in multiple sclerosis. Assay used: immunoSEQ multiplex PCR; TCRdb lists only in-frame clones, some missing. The sample lists 20,000 to 25,000 clones, under 95% occurring once. The sample in question was CD4+ T cells from peripheral blood mononuclear cells, obtained in the third trimester of pregnancy. Source of these receptors: a female donor with multiple sclerosis, enrolled in a pregnancy study.

The chain combines TRBV28 with TRBJ2-1; D remains ambiguous. V lost 6 bases and J 1 base, leaving 19 bases between the germline ends. Germline CDR1 is MDHEN and CDR2 is SYDVKM. This CDR3 contains 17 residues. The CDR3 protein is CASSSLGIASSYNEQFF. The CDR3 DNA is TGTGCCAGCAGCTCCCTCGGCATAGCTTCGTCCTACAATGAGCAGTTCTTC.

This chain uses TRBV5-8 with TRBJ2-2; D is unclear. Germline CDR1 is SGHTS and CDR2 is YDEGEE. Trimming stripped 1 base from V and 3 bases from J, with 4 bases between. The length of the CDR3 is 13 residues. In nucleotides, the CDR3 is TGTGCCAGCAGCTTGTCAGACACCGGGGAGCTGTTTTTT. Its translation: CASSLSDTGELFF.

The CDR3 protein is CASSPGRASGGAADTQYF. CDR3 nucleotide sequence: TGCGCCAGCAGCCCTGGAAGGGCTAGCGGGGGGGCCGCAGATACGCAGTATTTT. The V and J genes are TRBV5-1 and TRBJ2-3, with 12 bases that match TRBD2. CDR3 length: 18 amino acids. CDR1 SGHRS and CDR2 YFSETQ come from the germline V gene. V was clipped by 4 bases and J by 4 bases; unmatched bases: 13.

The genes are TRBV6-1 and TRBJ1-5; D is unclear. This CDR3 has 15 residues. CDR1 is MNHNS, CDR2 SASEGT, per germline. The V end was cut by 6 bases, the J end by 1 base, with 13 bases between. CDR3 DNA: TGTGCCAGCAGCCCTTCTGACACCAGCAATCAGCCCCAGCATTTT. It translates to CASSPSDTSNQPQHF.

This clone was picked up a small number of times. The chain links TRBV5-4 to TRBJ2-2; D is perhaps TRBD2 (6 bases). Trimming removed 0 bases from V and 4 bases from J, with 13 bases in between. This CDR3 is 16 amino acids long. The germline V gene encodes CDR1 SGHNT and CDR2 YYREEE (reference sequence). This chain's CDR3 is CASSLARLVGTGELFF. CDR3 coding DNA: TGTGCCAGCAGCTTGGCGCGACTAGTAGGCACCGGGGAGCTGTTTTTT.

The rearrangement links TRBV4-1 to TRBJ1-4; D gene ambiguous. Trimming removed 4 bases at V and 7 bases at J, with 10 bases between. In germline, CDR1 is MGHRA, CDR2 YSYEKL. The CDR3 covers 13 residues. DNA for the CDR3: TGCGCCAGCAGCCGCGCCCCCGTTGAAAAACTGTTTTTT. This sequence encodes CASSRAPVEKLFF.

The rearrangement uses TRBV19 and TRBJ1-1, with D maybe TRBD1 (6 bases). The CDR3 is made up of 15 amino acids. The V end lost 8 bases, the J end lost 6 bases, and 22 bases lay between the germline ends. Germline V CDR1 and CDR2: LNHDA, SQIVND (reference sequence). For the CDR3, the DNA is TGTGCCAGTCGTTTCCGGGATCCCAGGGGAGCTGAAGCTTTCTTT. This codes for CASRFRDPRGAEAFF.

The CDR3 bases are TGCAGTGCCCCCACCTACAATGAGCAGTTCTTC. This gives the protein CSAPTYNEQFF. This chain links TRBV20-1 with TRBJ2-1, with D unresolved. This CDR3 spans 11 amino acids. Germline-derived CDR1 and CDR2 are DFQATT and SNEGSKA (reference sequence). V dropped 6 bases and J dropped 2 bases, with 5 bases sitting between them.

The rearrangement links TRBV6-5 to TRBJ1-1; D gene unclear. Trimming took off 8 bases at V and 1 base at J, with 14 bases between the two ends. CDR1 MNHEY and CDR2 SVGAGI come from the germline V gene. This CDR3 is 14 amino acids long. In nucleotides, the CDR3 is TGTGCCAGCTCCTGGGCAGTCACGAACACTGAAGCTTTCTTT. Residues: CASSWAVTNTEAFF.

The chain employs TRBV4-3 and TRBJ1-1; TRBD1 matches 9 bases. Trimming cost V 1 base and J 5 bases; bases outside gene matches: 14. The CDR3 loop spans 18 amino acids. Germline assignment: CDR1 LGHNA and CDR2 YSLEER. The CDR3 loop is CASSQVMGTGLITTEAFF. The CDR3 nucleotides read TGCGCCAGCAGCCAAGTAATGGGGACAGGGCTGATAACAACTGAAGCTTTCTTT.

The V and J genes are TRBV7-9 and TRBJ1-4; 9 bases map to TRBD1. The V gene end was trimmed by 5 bases and the J gene end by 7 bases; junction bases not matched to a gene: 8. The CDR3 is 15 residues long. Germline V gene lookup returns CDR1 SEHNR and CDR2 FQNEAQ (reference sequence). The CDR3: CASSAGTGWAEKLFF. The CDR3 DNA reads TGTGCCAGCAGCGCAGGGACAGGGTGGGCTGAAAAACTGTTTTTT.

The rearrangement uses TRBV28 and TRBJ2-7; D is unresolved. The V end lost 6 bases, the J end lost 3 bases, and 6 bases lay between the germline ends. The CDR3 spans 11 residues. Germline CDR1 reads MDHEN; CDR2 reads SYDVKM. DNA for the CDR3: TGTGCCAGCAGGCGCGACTACGAGCAGTACTTC. Translating it yields CASRRDYEQYF.

The rearrangement joins TRBV5-1 to TRBJ2-3; 9 positions match TRBD1. Germline V CDR1 and CDR2: SGHRS, YFSETQ. With 5 bases clipped from V and 3 bases from J, the junction kept 4 bases outside the gene matches. The CDR3 sequence is 14 residues long. CDR3 nucleotides: TGCGCCAGCAGACCCGGGACAGGGACAGATACGCAGTATTTT. Amino acids: CASRPGTGTDTQYF.

The J gene is TRBJ1-2, the V gene TRBV2; D remains unclear. This CDR3 has 15 amino acids. Germline values: CDR1 SNHLY, CDR2 FYNNEI. The germline V and J ends were trimmed by 0 bases and 4 bases, with 12 bases remaining between them. The CDR3 sequence is CASSEALRVSYGYTF. DNA of the CDR3: TGTGCCAGCAGTGAAGCGCTTCGGGTATCCTATGGCTACACCTTC.

This chain links TRBV5-5 with TRBJ1-3; D unresolved. Germline CDR1 reads SGHKS; CDR2 reads YYEKEE (reference sequence). Trimming shortened V by 0 bases and J by 3 bases, and 10 bases separated the two germline ends. CDR3 size: 15 residues. CDR3 coding DNA: TGTGCCAGCAGCTTGGTGGCGGGGTTTGGAAACACCATATATTTT. Protein sequence: CASSLVAGFGNTIYF.

The genes are TRBV2 and TRBJ2-5, with TRBD2 identical over 10 bases. CDR1 is SNHLY, CDR2 FYNNEI, per germline. Germline trimming cut 9 bases from V and 5 bases from J; bases unmatched to any gene: 0. There are 11 residues in the CDR3. The DNA for the CDR3 is TGTGCCAGTAGCGGGGGGGAGACCCAGTACTTC. Its translation: CASSGGETQYF. Full variable domain (remainder filled in from reference TRBV2 and TRBJ2-5): EPEVTQTPSHQVTQMGQEVILRCVPISNHLYFYWYRQILGQKVEFLVSFYNNEISEKSEIFDDQFSVERPDGSNFTLKIRSTKLEDSAMYFCASSGGETQYFGPGTRLLVL.

The V call is TRBV25-1, the J call TRBJ1-1, with a weak D call TRBD1 (5 bases). CDR3 length equals 15 residues. CDR1 and CDR2 (germline): MGHDK, SYGVNS. V shed 7 bases and J shed 1 base, with 16 bases lying between them. CDR3 nucleotide sequence: TGTGCCAGCACCGCCCCTAGGGGATCGAACACTGAAGCTTTCTTT. Protein product: CASTAPRGSNTEAFF.

This chain uses TRBV2 with TRBJ2-7; 9 positions match TRBD1. The CDR3 loop spans 12 amino acids. Germline CDR1 reads SNHLY; CDR2 reads FYNNEI. With V trimmed by 5 bases and J by 7 bases, 3 bases remained unmatched. This CDR3 is CASSPGTGEQYF. For the CDR3, the DNA is TGTGCCAGCAGTCCCGGGACAGGGGAGCAGTACTTC.

The chain uses TRBV5-4 and TRBJ2-3; D is possibly TRBD1 (6 bases). In germline, CDR1 is SGHNT, CDR2 YYREEE (reference sequence). V was trimmed by 4 bases and J by 3 bases, leaving 12 bases between them. CDR3 length equals 14 residues. As DNA, the CDR3 is TGTGCCAGCAGCGCCAACCAGGGGACAGATACGCAGTATTTT. Amino acid sequence: CASSANQGTDTQYF.

The chain combines TRBV14 with TRBJ1-2; tentatively, D is TRBD1 (6 bases). V dropped 3 bases and J dropped 4 bases, with 9 bases sitting between them. This CDR3 is 13 amino acids long. Germline CDR1 is SGHDN and CDR2 is FVKESK. CDR3 coding DNA: TGTGCCAGCAGCCATCTCAGGGGCTATGGCTACACCTTC. Translated: CASSHLRGYGYTF. Full variable domain (outside the CDR3, taken from reference TRBV14 and TRBJ1-2): EAGVTQFPSHSVIEKGQTVTLRCDPISGHDNLYWYRRVMGKEIKFLLHFVKESKQDESGMPNNRFLAERTGGTYSTLKVQPAELEDSGVYFCASSHLRGYGYTFGSGTRLTVV.

This rearrangement joins TRBV30 to TRBJ2-5; D is ambiguous. V gave up 0 bases and J gave up 7 bases, with 12 bases separating them. Germline CDR1 and CDR2: GTSNPN and SVGIG (reference sequence). The CDR3 has 13 amino acids. CDR3 region: CAWSVLGSGTQYF. The CDR3 DNA is TGTGCCTGGAGTGTACTCGGCTCAGGGACCCAGTACTTC.

The J gene is TRBJ2-7, the V gene TRBV5-1; D is ambiguous. Trimming took 0 bases from V and 2 from J, leaving 9 bases between them. CDR1 and CDR2 from the germline V gene are SGHRS and YFSETQ. There are 14 residues in the CDR3. The CDR3 reads CASSLADTPYEQYF. The DNA of the CDR3 is TGCGCCAGCAGCTTGGCCGACACTCCCTACGAGCAGTACTTC.

The chain links TRBV6-5 to TRBJ2-3; tentative D call: TRBD2 (6 bases). The length of the CDR3 is 13 residues. Germline-derived CDR1 and CDR2 are MNHEY and SVGAGI. Between the trimmed V and J ends, which lost 8 bases and 5 bases, there was a span of 14 bases. CDR3 nucleotide sequence: TGTGCCAGCGTCGAGGCGGGATTAGATACGCAGTATTTT. Residues: CASVEAGLDTQYF.

The chain links TRBV2 to TRBJ1-1; 9 bases align to TRBD1. Germline-derived CDR1 and CDR2 are SNHLY and FYNNEI. The CDR3 is 12 residues long. The V gene end was trimmed by 5 bases and the J gene end by 9 bases; junction bases not matched to a gene: 4. CDR3 coding DNA: TGTGCCAGCAGTAGGACAGGGGAGCAAGCTTTCTTT. It yields the protein CASSRTGEQAFF.

The rearrangement joins TRBV9 to TRBJ2-5; no reliable D call. Trimming stripped 4 bases from V and 0 bases from J, with 16 bases between. Germline V CDR1 and CDR2: SGDLS, YYNGEE. The CDR3 is 16 residues long. The CDR3 sequence is CASSTTDSVYQETQYF. CDR3 DNA: TGTGCCAGCAGCACAACTGACTCAGTGTACCAAGAGACCCAGTACTTC.

The rearrangement links TRBV27 to TRBJ1-6, with 7 bases fitting TRBD1. Germline V gene lookup returns CDR1 MNHEY and CDR2 SMNVEV (reference sequence). The V gene end was trimmed by 6 bases and the J gene end by 9 bases; junction bases not matched to a gene: 8. The CDR3 covers 14 residues. CDR3 in amino acids: CASSLGQGGSPLHF. In DNA, the CDR3 is TGTGCCAGCAGCTTGGGGCAGGGGGGTTCACCCCTCCACTTT.

This clone was observed a single time. In DNA, the CDR3 is TGTGCCAGCATCTCCGGGACAGGCCCCGGGAAGACCCAGTACTTC. Residues: CASISGTGPGKTQYF. The chain is built from TRBV25-1 and TRBJ2-5, with TRBD1 identical over 8 bases. The germline CDR1 and CDR2 sequences are MGHDK and SYGVNS. The CDR3 spans 15 residues. Trimming cost V 7 bases and J 6 bases; bases outside gene matches: 13.